This T cell receptor (beta chain) emerged from a study of T cells in Graves' hyperthyroidism and ophthalmopathy. As for the study in general: Peripheral blood draws took place at initial diagnosis, ahead of any treatment. Study-wide results and limits: In simple terms, a model built on 13 V-J features told ophthalmopathy apart from stable hyperthyroidism.

RNA transcripts were the template for amplifying TCR beta CDR3 regions. The HTBI primer set served for first-round RT-PCR of the TCR CDR3. TCRdb recomputed calls from the multiplex PCR reads with MiXCR, one row per CDR3 protein. The sample records a few hundred thousand distinct CDR3 sequences, 20% to 25% being singletons. Ten or more counts support this clonotype. The antigen is not known. Researchers barred patients who had uncontrolled infection, other autoimmune disease, pregnancy or lactation. Approximately 9.3 ml of fresh peripheral blood supplied the PBMCs. This sequence originates from a man aged 45-60 years with Graves' hyperthyroidism. Sequenced input: blood.

CDR3 bases: TGTGCCAGCAGCAAAGTAATTGGGGACACTGAAGCTTTCTTT. Translating it yields CASSKVIGDTEAFF. The chain employs TRBV12-3 or TRBV12-4 and TRBJ1-1, with D unclear. The ends were cut back, 6 bases at V and 3 bases at J, with 14 bases in the middle. The CDR3 is made up of 14 amino acids.